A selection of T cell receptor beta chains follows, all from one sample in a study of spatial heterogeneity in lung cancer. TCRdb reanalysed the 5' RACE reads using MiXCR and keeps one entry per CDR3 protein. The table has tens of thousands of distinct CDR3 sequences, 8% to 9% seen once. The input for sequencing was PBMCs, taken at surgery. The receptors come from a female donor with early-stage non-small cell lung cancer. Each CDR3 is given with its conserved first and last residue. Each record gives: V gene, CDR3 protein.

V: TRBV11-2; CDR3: CASSPSENEQYF
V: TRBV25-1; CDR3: CASSEFTDTQYF
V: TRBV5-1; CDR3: CASSSGTGGSDSPLHF
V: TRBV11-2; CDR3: CASSLAAGGFQETQYF
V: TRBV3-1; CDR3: CASSQVTDTQYF
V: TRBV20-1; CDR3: CSARDRGASDTQYF
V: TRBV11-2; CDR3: CASSQEGWSQPQHF
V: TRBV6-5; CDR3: CASSLLETGELFF
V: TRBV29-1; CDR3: CSVRTGVSGNTIYF
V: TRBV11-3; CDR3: CASSAGTTVYNEQFF
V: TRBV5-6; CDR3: CASSFLSGTDNEQFF
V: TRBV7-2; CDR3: CASSEGTSPYNEQFF
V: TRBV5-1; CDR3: CASSLVTGTNTEAFF
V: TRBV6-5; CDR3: CASRSHSGTGELFF
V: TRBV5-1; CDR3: CASSRDPENTEAFF
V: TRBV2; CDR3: CASTWGTRGRADNEQFF
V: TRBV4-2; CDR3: CASSQDFNREFEKLFF
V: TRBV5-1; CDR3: CASSLVFAQSTDTQYF
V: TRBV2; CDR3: CAGQGSVGPRGELFF
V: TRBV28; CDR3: CASSLPDRERSEQYF
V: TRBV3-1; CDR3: CASTPRLSVQETQYF
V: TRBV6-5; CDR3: CASSSTGTASGANVLTF
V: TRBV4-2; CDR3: CASSQDSSAGVNNEQFF
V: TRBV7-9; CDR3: CAFPHGGNTGELFF
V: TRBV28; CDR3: CASSSRLIFQFF
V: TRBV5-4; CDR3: CASSTLILAGGQTDTQYF
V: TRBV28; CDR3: CASSLTRGYGYTF
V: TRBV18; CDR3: CASSPGQQETQYF
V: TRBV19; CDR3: CASSLGALDYGYTF